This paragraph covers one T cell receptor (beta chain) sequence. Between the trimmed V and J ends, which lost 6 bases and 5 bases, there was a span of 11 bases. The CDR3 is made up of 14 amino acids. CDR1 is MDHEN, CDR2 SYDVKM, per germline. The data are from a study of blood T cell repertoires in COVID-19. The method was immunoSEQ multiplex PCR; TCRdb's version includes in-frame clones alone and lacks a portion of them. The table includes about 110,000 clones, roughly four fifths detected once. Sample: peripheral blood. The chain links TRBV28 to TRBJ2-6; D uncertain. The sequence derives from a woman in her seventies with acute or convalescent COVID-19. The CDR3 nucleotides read TGTGCCAGCAGCTCCCCGCGGCGGGCCAACGTCCTGACTTTC. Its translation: CASSSPRRANVLTF.